The clone carrying this T cell receptor beta chain was observed a few times. Its antigen is unidentified. CDR1 LGHNA and CDR2 YSLEER come from the germline V gene. Trimming removed 0 bases from V and 0 bases from J; junction bases left unmatched: 1. The CDR3 has 15 residues. Every isolated RNA sample was fully reverse transcribed, so sequencing captured expressed TCRB transcripts. Profiling relied on immunoSEQ multiplex PCR, and the TCRdb table lists in-frame clones only, not all of them. The sample has 300,000 or so clones, about 14% seen once. The data belong to a study of beta chain features in type 1 diabetes. Study observations and caveats: TCRB CDR3 length was moderately but significantly reduced in all four CD4+ subsets of Type 1 diabetes patients.

The sample consisted of naive CD4+ T cells from blood. The source of this sequence is a young woman with type 1 diabetes. J is TRBJ1-2 and V is TRBV4-3; 7 positions agree with TRBD1. The CDR3: CASSQETGANYGYTF. In DNA form, the CDR3 reads TGCGCCAGCAGCCAAGAAACAGGGGCTAACTATGGCTACACCTTC.